This T cell receptor beta chain was documented in a study of T cells expressing NK-cell markers. Study in general: Sequencing of TCR beta repertoires drew on sorted CD3+CD56+NKG2C+, CD3+CD56+NKG2C- and CD3+CD56-NKG2C+ T cells. Study conclusions and caveats: In a handful of donors, dominant NKG2C+ clonotypes were roughly 1.0-7.0% of CD8+ T cells.

With regard to this clonotype: What it recognizes is unknown.

As the method of synthesis, 5'RACE template switching with UMIs yielded TCR beta cDNA. TCRdb re-called the 5' RACE reads and gives one entry per CDR3 protein, without DNA. Recorded for this sample: about 180,000 distinct CDR3 sequences. There are 12 residues in the CDR3. Germline V lookup: CDR1 SGHRS, CDR2 YFSETQ. The clonotype comes from a woman aged 18 to 75 in good health. Sequenced: blood T cells: a sorted CD56 or NKG2C T cell subset, CD4+ or CD8+ T cells, or bulk PBMC T cells (not recorded which). The rearrangement links TRBV5-1 to TRBJ2-5. CDR3 protein: CASKKEQETQYF.